This entry lists 20 T cell receptor beta chains sequenced from one sample in a study of cytomegalovirus exposure and HLA in healthy donors. Researchers ran the PCR with 60 Vbeta and 13 Jbeta primers. The assay was immunoSEQ multiplex PCR, and TCRdb's table has in-frame clones only and misses some. The profile shows some 120,000 clones, 74% of them singletons. Sequenced input: PBMCs. The receptors come from a human donor in good health.

This chain joins TRBV6-6 and TRBJ2-5, with a weak D call TRBD1 (8 bases). Trimming removed 5 bases at V and 5 bases at J, with 18 bases between. The CDR3 runs 15 residues. Germline V lookup: CDR1 MNHNY, CDR2 SVGAGI (reference sequence). CDR3 nucleotides: TGTGCCAGCAGTGCAAACAGGGGGGGGATGGAGACCCAGTACTTC. Translating gives CASSANRGGMETQYF.

The genes are TRBV11-2 and TRBJ2-5, with 12 bases aligning to TRBD2. V was pared by 5 bases and J by 5 bases, with 15 bases of the junction left unmatched. This CDR3 region has 18 residues. CDR1 and CDR2 from the germline V gene are SGHAT and FQNNGV. The CDR3 DNA reads TGTGCCAGCAGCCCAAGCCCAACTAGCGGGGGGCGGGGGGAGACCCAGTACTTC. As protein: CASSPSPTSGGRGETQYF.

V is TRBV6-1 and J is TRBJ1-1; TRBD1 is a possible D gene (5 bases). This CDR3 spans 15 amino acids. V was cut by 2 bases and J by 4 bases, with 14 bases left in between. Germline lookup yields CDR1 MNHNS and CDR2 SASEGT. CDR3 in DNA: TGTGCCAGCAGTGAAAGGTTAGGGGCAGGCACTGAAGCTTTCTTT. This translates into CASSERLGAGTEAFF.

The genes are TRBV11-2 and TRBJ2-7; TRBD2 is a possible D gene (6 bases). Trimming stripped 9 bases from V and 3 bases from J, with 18 bases between. The CDR3 length is 14 residues. Germline values: CDR1 SGHAT, CDR2 FQNNGV. CDR3 protein: CASSISGPNYEQYF. Here the CDR3 DNA reads TGTGCCAGTTCGATTAGCGGACCTAACTACGAGCAGTACTTC.

V and J are TRBV5-6 and TRBJ1-3; no clear D. The CDR3 spans 15 residues. CDR1 SGHDT and CDR2 YYEEEE come from the germline V gene. Trimming removed 0 bases from V and 0 bases from J, with 7 bases in between. The CDR3 reads CASSLVHNSGNTIYF. The CDR3 DNA reads as TGTGCCAGCAGCTTGGTCCACAACTCTGGAAACACCATATATTTT.

V is TRBV5-1 and J is TRBJ2-2; TRBD1 might be the D (5 bases). Between the trimmed V and J ends, which lost 2 bases and 1 base, there was a span of 6 bases. Looked up from germline, CDR1 is SGHRS and CDR2 is YFSETQ. This CDR3 contains 14 residues. The CDR3 nucleotides read TGCGCCAGCAGCTTTACAGGGAACACCGGGGAGCTGTTTTTT. Translating it yields CASSFTGNTGELFF.

The chain has TRBV27 and TRBJ1-1; 7 nucleotides align to TRBD1. V lost 6 bases and J lost 0; bases outside the gene matches: 7. The germline V gene has CDR1 MNHEY and CDR2 SMNVEV (reference sequence). The CDR3 runs to 15 residues. Here the CDR3 reads CASSHRGSVNTEAFF. DNA of the CDR3: TGTGCCAGCAGCCACAGGGGCTCTGTGAACACTGAAGCTTTCTTT.

This clone was counted once. J is TRBJ1-1 and V is TRBV21-1. TRBV21-1 is a documented pseudogene. The CDR3 consists of 19 residues. The CDR3 nucleotides are TGTGCCAGCAGGGCGGAGCAAATAGGCCTTTTTGGGTGGGACACTGAAGCTTTCTTT. Its translation is CASRAEQIGLFGWDTEAFF.

The chain is built from TRBV7-9 and TRBJ2-6, with 12 bases fitting TRBD1. The ends lost 6 bases at V and 2 bases at J; junction bases unmatched: 5. In germline, CDR1 is SEHNR, CDR2 FQNEAQ (reference sequence). This CDR3 is built from 17 residues. The CDR3 spells CASRTRDRGPGANVLTF. The CDR3 region has the DNA TGTGCCAGCAGGACCCGGGACAGGGGGCCTGGGGCCAACGTCCTGACTTTC.

This clone was recorded once. The chain carries TRBV29-1 and TRBJ1-5; D ambiguous. Germline V gives CDR1 SQVTM, CDR2 ANQGSEA. Trimming removed 6 bases from V and 3 bases from J, with 9 bases in between. CDR3 length equals 12 residues. CDR3 sequence reads: CSVRQANQPQHF. DNA for the CDR3: TGCAGCGTCCGCCAGGCCAATCAGCCCCAGCATTTT.

The chain recombines TRBV5-4 with TRBJ2-1; 9 bases line up with TRBD2. V shed 6 bases, J shed 8 bases, and the junction held 12 bases outside the gene matches. Germline V gene lookup returns CDR1 SGHNT and CDR2 YYREEE (reference sequence). The CDR3 sequence is 15 residues long. This CDR3 reads CASNSGTSRVDEQFF. CDR3 bases: TGTGCCAGCAACTCCGGGACTAGCAGGGTCGATGAGCAGTTCTTC.

The CDR3 nucleotides read TGTGCCAGCAGCTTATTGGGGGGGGAAGGAGGTGGCTACACCTTC. Residues: CASSLLGGEGGGYTF. The rearrangement links TRBV7-2 to TRBJ1-2, with D possibly being TRBD1 (5 bases). CDR3 length: 15 residues. Looked up from germline, CDR1 is SGHTA and CDR2 is FQGNSA. The ends were cut back, 2 bases at V and 7 bases at J, with 17 bases in the middle.

In this sample, this clone turned up a few times. V usage is TRBV19 and J usage is TRBJ2-1; the D gene is possibly TRBD2 (5 bases). This CDR3 contains 14 residues. Trimming stripped 5 bases from V and 5 bases from J, with 13 bases between. Germline V CDR1 and CDR2: LNHDA, SQIVND (reference sequence). The CDR3 DNA is TGTGCCAGTAGTCCCTCGACTACTAACAATGAGCAGTTCTTC. This gives the protein CASSPSTTNNEQFF.

The V gene is TRBV5-4, the J gene TRBJ2-2, with D possibly being TRBD1 (6 bases). Germline CDR1 and CDR2: SGHNT and YYREEE (reference sequence). There are 14 residues in the CDR3. Trimming took off 4 bases at V and 5 bases at J, with 12 bases between the two ends. CDR3 loop: CASSTPGVTGELFF. In nucleotides, the CDR3 is TGTGCCAGCAGCACTCCAGGGGTAACCGGGGAGCTGTTTTTT.

The chain couples TRBV19 to TRBJ1-1; D unresolved. CDR1 LNHDA and CDR2 SQIVND come from the germline V gene (reference sequence). Between the trimmed V and J ends, which lost 3 bases and 11 bases, there was a span of 16 bases. The CDR3 contains 13 residues. The CDR3 sequence is CASSMEGFNAAFF. The CDR3 bases are TGTGCCAGTAGTATGGAGGGATTCAATGCGGCTTTCTTT.

The gene calls are TRBV6-1 and TRBJ1-5, with D perhaps matching TRBD1 (6 bases). Trimming left V 8 bases short and J 0 bases short, with 11 bases between. CDR1 is MNHNS, CDR2 SASEGT, per germline. This CDR3 has 14 residues. The CDR3 loop reads CASSGHLSNQPQHF. The CDR3 DNA reads TGTGCCAGCTCGGGACATCTTAGCAATCAGCCCCAGCATTTT.

The V gene is TRBV28, the J gene TRBJ2-3; 9 positions match TRBD2. Germline V gives CDR1 MDHEN, CDR2 SYDVKM. V was clipped by 1 base and J by 3 bases; unmatched bases: 5. This CDR3 is 16 amino acids long. DNA for the CDR3: TGTGCCAGCAGTTTATTGGGCGGGAGGGGAACAGATACGCAGTATTTT. Its translation: CASSLLGGRGTDTQYF.

CDR3 amino acids: CASTREAGELFF. CDR3 DNA sequence: TGTGCCAGCACCCGCGAGGCCGGGGAGCTGTTTTTT. The rearrangement uses TRBV2 and TRBJ2-2, with D unresolved. This CDR3 contains 12 residues. The germline gives CDR1 SNHLY, CDR2 FYNNEI. V gave up 7 bases and J gave up 6 bases, with 9 bases separating them.

CDR3 DNA: TGTGCCAGCAGCCTCGAAACACCAGCAACTAATGAAAAACTGTTTTTT. Amino acid sequence: CASSLETPATNEKLFF. This sequence joins TRBV5-5 and TRBJ1-4; D uncertain. V was trimmed by 4 bases and J by 0 bases, leaving 13 bases between them. The germline CDR1 and CDR2 sequences are SGHKS and YYEKEE (reference sequence). The CDR3 length is 16 residues.

The chain has TRBV27 and TRBJ2-4; no clear D gene. The V gene lost 2 bases and the J gene lost 6 bases, with 8 bases spanning the gap. Germline V CDR1 and CDR2: MNHEY, SMNVEV (reference sequence). CDR3 length: 13 residues. CDR3 in DNA: TGTGCCAGCAGTTTAGGAGTCGGAAACATTCAGTACTTC. Amino acids: CASSLGVGNIQYF.